What follows is one T cell receptor beta chain and its context. What it binds is not known. Germline V gives CDR1 DFQATT, CDR2 SNEGSKA (reference sequence). Trimming removed 3 bases from V and 1 base from J; junction bases left unmatched: 0. The CDR3 length is 13 residues. These data are taken from a study of blood T cells in healthy people across ages. Study outcomes and limitations: Diversity was higher, and naive CD4+ cells more numerous, in long-lived donors than in aged donors.

A second PCR of roughly 7 to 11 cycles used a sample-barcoded 5' primer and a J-beta primer mix. TCRdb reanalysed the 5' RACE reads using MiXCR and keeps one entry per CDR3 protein. The sample holds roughly 790,000 distinct CDR3 sequences; roughly 47% are singletons and the top ten take 20% to 25%. The V and J genes are TRBV20-1 and TRBJ2-3, with 8 nucleotides matching TRBD2. Sequenced sample: blood. The source of this sequence is a woman in her fifties or sixties in good health. CDR3: CSARTSGTDTQYF. CDR3 in DNA: TGCAGTGCTAGGACTAGCGGCACAGATACGCAGTATTTT.